These T cell receptor beta chains were read from a single sample in a study of blood T cell repertoires in COVID-19. Libraries were prepared by immunoSEQ multiplex PCR; TCRdb keeps only in-frame clonotypes and omits some of them. This table holds more than 300,000 clones, under 90% found once. Material for sequencing was peripheral blood. These receptors all come from a woman between 25 and 40 years old with COVID-19, enrolled during active disease. Both conserved end residues are part of each CDR3. The D gene is left open where the match is weak. Clone size is shown for a subset of rows, as once, few, many or a class of expanded clone.

clone size | J gene | D gene | V gene | CDR3 protein | CDR3 DNA
- | TRBJ1-4 | - | TRBV18 | CASSPPSGRLTNEKLFF | TGTGCCAGCTCACCACCGAGCGGGAGGCTAACTAATGAAAAACTGTTTTTT
- | TRBJ1-1 | TRBD1 | TRBV7-9 | CASSLGTGKTFF | TGTGCCAGCAGCTTAGGGACAGGGAAGACTTTCTTT
- | TRBJ2-7 | - | TRBV5-4 | CASSLPGLSLPEQYF | TGTGCCAGCAGCTTACCGGGACTTTCCCTCCCCGAGCAGTACTTC
- | TRBJ2-3 | - | TRBV2 | CASYKRRTSTDTQYF | TGTGCCAGCTATAAGCGGCGGACTAGCACAGATACGCAGTATTTT
- | TRBJ2-6 | - | TRBV7-9 | CASSLRGSGANVLTF | TGTGCCAGCAGCCTAAGGGGATCTGGGGCCAACGTCCTGACTTTC
- | TRBJ1-2 | TRBD1 | TRBV28 | CASSFRTGWEGYTF | TGTGCCAGCAGTTTTCGGACAGGCTGGGAGGGCTACACCTTC
- | TRBJ1-5 | TRBD1 | TRBV6-5 | CASQIDRGGNQPQHF | TGTGCCAGCCAAATTGACAGGGGAGGGAACCAGCCCCAGCATTTT
- | TRBJ1-4 | TRBD1 | TRBV6-5 | CASSPGTGSEKLFF | TGTGCCAGCAGCCCCGGGACAGGGAGTGAAAAACTGTTTTTT
- | TRBJ1-4 | - | TRBV19 | CASSIFAPREKLFF | TGTGCCAGTAGTATTTTCGCTCCGCGGGAAAAACTGTTTTTT
- | TRBJ1-6 | - | TRBV11-3 | CASSPEGGYSPLHF | TGTGCCAGCAGCCCAGAAGGGGGTTACTCACCCCTCCACTTT
- | TRBJ1-6 | - | TRBV5-6 | CASSLEGTLYNSPLHF | TGTGCCAGCAGCTTGGAAGGGACACTCTATAATTCACCCCTCCACTTT
- | TRBJ1-1 | - | TRBV21-1 | CASSPQWHTEAFF | TGTGCCAGCTCCCCCCAGTGGCACACTGAAGCTTTCTTT
- | TRBJ2-4 | TRBD1 | TRBV5-5 | CASSSDRTKNIQYF | TGTGCCAGCAGCTCGGACAGGACCAAAAACATTCAGTACTTC
- | TRBJ2-1 | - | TRBV7-9 | CASSPWRGRNEQFF | TGTGCCAGCAGCCCTTGGAGGGGGCGGAATGAGCAGTTCTTC
- | TRBJ1-5 | - | TRBV10-3 | CANGIGGNNQPQHF | TGTGCCAACGGTATCGGGGGGAATAATCAGCCCCAGCATTTT
- | TRBJ2-2 | TRBD1 | TRBV4-2 | CASSQGVTGGTGELFF | TGTGCCAGCAGCCAAGGTGTGACAGGGGGCACCGGGGAGCTGTTTTTT
- | TRBJ2-3 | - | TRBV5-1 | CASSLDLANTDTQYF | TGCGCCAGCAGCTTGGACCTGGCCAACACAGATACGCAGTATTTT
- | TRBJ2-7 | - | TRBV2 | CASRRGPYEQYF | TGTGCCAGCAGGCGGGGACCCTACGAGCAGTACTTC
- | TRBJ2-3 | TRBD2 | TRBV7-2 | CASSLALAGYTDTQYF | TGTGCCAGCAGCTTAGCGTTAGCGGGGTACACAGATACGCAGTATTTT
- | TRBJ2-1 | - | TRBV5-8 | CASSRGVSSYNEQFF | TGTGCCAGCAGCCGGGGAGTGAGCTCCTACAATGAGCAGTTCTTC
- | TRBJ2-1 | TRBD2 | TRBV7-9 | CASSRTSGGAFGEQFF | TGTGCCAGCAGCCGGACTAGCGGGGGGGCATTTGGCGAGCAGTTCTTC
once | TRBJ1-2 | - | TRBV7-8 | CASSLVAGDLYGYTF | TGTGCCAGCAGCTTAGTCGCGGGGGACCTATATGGCTACACCTTC
- | TRBJ1-2 | TRBD1 | TRBV28 | CASSLGQGRGYTF | TGTGCCAGCAGCCTTGGACAGGGGAGAGGCTACACCTTC
- | TRBJ1-2 | - | TRBV5-6 | CASSPYSRQERGYTF | TGTGCCAGCAGCCCCTATAGCCGACAGGAGAGGGGCTACACCTTC
- | TRBJ2-3 | TRBD2 | TRBV27 | CASSSIAGGTDTQYF | TGTGCCAGCAGCTCTATAGCGGGGGGCACAGATACGCAGTATTTT
once | TRBJ2-3 | - | TRBV30 | CAWSVGYQLQDTQYF | TGTGCCTGGAGTGTTGGATATCAATTACAGGATACGCAGTATTTT
- | TRBJ1-1 | - | TRBV19 | CASRKGDNLNTEAFF | TGTGCCAGTAGAAAGGGGGACAATTTGAACACTGAAGCTTTCTTT
- | TRBJ1-1 | - | TRBV19 | CASSMSLNTEAFF | TGTGCCAGTAGTATGAGTTTGAACACTGAAGCTTTCTTT
- | TRBJ1-5 | TRBD1 | TRBV24-1 | CATSAGQTQPQHF | TGTGCCACCAGCGCGGGACAGACTCAGCCCCAGCATTTT
- | TRBJ1-4 | - | TRBV4-1 | CASSPSRGNVNEKLFF | TGCGCCAGCAGCCCCTCACGGGGTAATGTTAACGAAAAACTGTTTTTT
- | TRBJ1-6 | - | TRBV19 | CASSPPGLTNSPLHF | TGTGCCAGTAGTCCCCCGGGACTGACTAATTCACCCCTCCACTTT
- | TRBJ2-2 | - | TRBV3-1/TRBV3-2 | CASSQFQINTGELFF | TGTGCCAGCAGCCAATTTCAGATCAACACCGGGGAGCTGTTTTTT
few | TRBJ1-2 | - | TRBV12-3/TRBV12-4 | CASSFAADGYTF | TGTGCCAGCAGTTTCGCGGCCGATGGCTACACCTTC
- | TRBJ1-2 | - | TRBV2 | CAGSGGFSYGYTF | TGTGCCGGAAGCGGGGGTTTTAGCTATGGCTACACCTTC
- | TRBJ1-4 | - | TRBV21-1 | CASSKGVGANEKLFF | TGTGCCAGCAGCAAAGGGGTGGGCGCTAATGAAAAACTGTTTTTT
- | TRBJ2-1 | - | TRBV14 | CASSRGTHGPSSNEQFF | TGTGCCAGCAGCCGAGGGACACATGGTCCCTCCTCCAATGAGCAGTTCTTC
- | TRBJ2-5 | TRBD1 | TRBV24-1 | CATSDRGQGVGETQYF | TGTGCCACCAGTGATCGCGGACAGGGTGTCGGAGAGACCCAGTACTTC
- | TRBJ2-7 | TRBD1 | TRBV9 | CASSVGTGGSYEQYF | TGTGCCAGCAGCGTAGGGACAGGGGGCTCCTACGAGCAGTACTTC
few | TRBJ1-1 | - | TRBV19 | CASSSSDLGGTEAFF | TGTGCCAGTAGCTCGTCAGACTTGGGCGGGACTGAAGCTTTCTTT
few | TRBJ1-1 | - | TRBV6-5 | CASRGTGVGTEAFF | TGTGCCAGCAGGGGGACTGGTGTAGGTACTGAAGCTTTCTTT
- | TRBJ1-2 | - | TRBV19 | CASSISRGHDGYTF | TGTGCCAGTAGTATCTCACGGGGACACGATGGCTACACCTTC
- | TRBJ1-6 | - | TRBV5-4 | CASSSMIGDSPLHF | TGTGCCAGCAGCTCCATGATCGGGGATTCACCCCTCCACTTT
- | TRBJ1-3 | - | TRBV13 | CASSLRGTHGNTIYF | TGTGCCAGCAGCTTACGGGGGACCCATGGAAACACCATATATTTT
- | TRBJ1-3 | - | TRBV28 | CASSSGRASSGNTIYF | TGTGCCAGCAGTTCTGGGCGGGCAAGCTCTGGAAACACCATATATTTT
- | TRBJ2-5 | - | TRBV3-1/TRBV3-2 | CASSQDVEAQETQYF | TGTGCCAGCAGCCAAGATGTCGAGGCCCAAGAGACCCAGTACTTC
- | TRBJ1-2 | - | TRBV3-1/TRBV3-2 | CASSHNRFMKDGYTF | TGTGCCAGCAGCCATAACAGGTTTATGAAAGATGGCTACACCTTC
once | TRBJ2-6 | - | TRBV13 | CASSATTSGANVLTF | TGTGCCAGCAGCGCCACTACTTCTGGGGCCAACGTCCTGACTTTC
- | TRBJ2-2 | - | TRBV4-2 | CASSQEIGGANTGELFF | TGTGCCAGCAGCCAAGAGATCGGGGGAGCGAACACCGGGGAGCTGTTTTTT
- | TRBJ2-7 | - | TRBV6-1 | CASSEWFSSISYEQYF | TGTGCCAGCAGTGAATGGTTCAGTTCAATCTCCTACGAGCAGTACTTC
- | TRBJ1-1 | - | TRBV6-5 | CASRRDIMNTEAFF | TGTGCCAGCAGGAGGGACATAATGAACACTGAAGCTTTCTTT
- | TRBJ1-2 | - | TRBV5-5 | CASSLVELDGYTF | TGTGCCAGCAGCTTGGTCGAACTGGATGGCTACACCTTC
- | TRBJ1-6 | TRBD1 | TRBV5-1 | CASSSGQGANSPLHF | TGCGCCAGCAGCAGCGGACAGGGGGCAAATTCACCCCTCCACTTT